The rows below give T cell receptor beta chains drawn from one sample of a study of T cell clones after liver transplantation. Here immunoSEQ multiplex PCR was the method, and the copy in TCRdb shows in-frame clones only, minus some. Seen here are 60,000 or so clones, roughly three quarters observed once, and the top ten hold around 8.9%. This sample comprised CD4+ T cells from blood, obtained at the 22-month timepoint. All receptors come from a human patient who received a liver transplant. Some T cells may trace back to the graft donor. Both conserved end residues are part of each CDR3. Size is stated for part of the rows, as once, few or many counts, or as a class when the clone is expanded.

V,size,J,CDR3
TRBV27,.,TRBJ1-1,CASSLRGQGTEAFF
TRBV10-3,.,TRBJ1-2,CAIPRAQPPNYGYTF
TRBV29-1,.,TRBJ1-2,CSAGQGADYGYTF
TRBV2,.,TRBJ1-5,CASSDPGQSNQPQHF
TRBV30,.,TRBJ1-2,CAWMTGGNYGYTF
TRBV6-5,.,TRBJ1-6,CASSSQGFANSPLHF
TRBV6-6,.,TRBJ1-6,CASIDGSYNSPLHF
TRBV29-1,.,TRBJ2-1,CSVAGRGGVYNEQFF
TRBV7-2,few,TRBJ2-7,CASSPMPHSGGEQYF
TRBV5-1,once,TRBJ2-3,CASSSGLLGSDTQYF
TRBV28,.,TRBJ2-2,CASSFSTGELFF
TRBV27,few,TRBJ1-5,CASSKYNQPQHF
TRBV5-1,once,TRBJ1-1,CASSKGEGTEAFF